The rows below give T cell receptor beta chains drawn from one sample of a study of T cell responses to AZD1222 COVID-19 vaccine. Clones were sequenced by immunoSEQ multiplex PCR, and TCRdb holds only the in-frame ones, with some missing. The table records 200,000 or so clones, 90% to 95% of them present only once. The material was peripheral blood, obtained on day 0 of AZD1222 vaccination. Receptors were obtained from an adult in good health. Each CDR3 is given with its conserved first and last residue. Each record gives: J gene, D gene, clone size, V gene, CDR3 protein, CDR3 DNA. D genes are given only for firm matches. Where a row states a size, it is once, few, many or the class of an expanded clone; other rows omit it.

J: TRBJ2-7; D: .; size: .; V: TRBV30; CDR3: CAWSVGIQGYF; DNA: TGTGCCTGGAGTGTAGGAATACAGGGGTACTTC
J: TRBJ1-5; D: .; size: once; V: TRBV14; CDR3: CASSPSSAPPNQPQHF; DNA: TGTGCCAGCAGCCCCTCGTCGGCACCCCCCAATCAGCCCCAGCATTTT
J: TRBJ2-1; D: .; size: .; V: TRBV4-1; CDR3: CASSQLTGAQTYNEQFF; DNA: TGCGCCAGCAGCCAGCTGACGGGTGCACAGACCTACAATGAGCAGTTCTTC
J: TRBJ2-7; D: .; size: .; V: TRBV7-2; CDR3: CASSLANGNPGMEQYF; DNA: TGTGCCAGCAGCTTAGCTAACGGGAACCCGGGGATGGAGCAGTACTTC
J: TRBJ2-3; D: .; size: .; V: TRBV10-3; CDR3: CAISGQTDTQYF; DNA: TGTGCCATCAGTGGGCAAACAGATACGCAGTATTTT
J: TRBJ1-2; D: .; size: once; V: TRBV13; CDR3: CASSYKGGAGGYTF; DNA: TGTGCCAGCAGTTACAAGGGGGGCGCGGGTGGCTACACCTTC
J: TRBJ2-2; D: TRBD2; size: .; V: TRBV2; CDR3: CASLGPGEGGELFF; DNA: TGTGCCAGCTTGGGTCCCGGGGAGGGCGGGGAGCTGTTTTTT
J: TRBJ2-7; D: TRBD1; size: .; V: TRBV6-5; CDR3: CASSYTRGYEQYF; DNA: TGTGCCAGCAGTTATACCAGGGGGTACGAGCAGTACTTC
J: TRBJ2-7; D: .; size: .; V: TRBV7-5; CDR3: CARSERLAWLYEQYF; DNA: TGTGCCAGAAGCGAAAGACTAGCGTGGCTTTACGAGCAGTACTTC
J: TRBJ2-5; D: .; size: .; V: TRBV7-2; CDR3: CASSLAKLVETQYF; DNA: TGTGCCAGCAGCTTAGCGAAATTGGTAGAGACCCAGTACTTC
J: TRBJ2-7; D: TRBD2; size: .; V: TRBV28; CDR3: CATSRGAYEQYF; DNA: TGTGCCACCTCGCGGGGGGCATACGAGCAGTACTTC
J: TRBJ1-3; D: .; size: .; V: TRBV7-9; CDR3: CASSLALSGNTIYF; DNA: TGTGCCAGCAGCTTAGCGCTCTCTGGAAACACCATATATTTT
J: TRBJ1-5; D: .; size: .; V: TRBV27; CDR3: CASRSHRNSNQPQHF; DNA: TGTGCCAGCAGGTCCCATAGGAATAGCAATCAGCCCCAGCATTTT
J: TRBJ2-7; D: .; size: .; V: TRBV28; CDR3: CASSFLDSDQGYEQYF; DNA: TGTGCCAGCAGTTTCCTCGACAGTGATCAAGGCTACGAGCAGTACTTC
J: TRBJ1-4; D: TRBD1; size: .; V: TRBV6-5; CDR3: CASGTGGFDEKLFF; DNA: TGTGCCAGCGGGACAGGGGGTTTTGATGAAAAACTGTTTTTT
J: TRBJ1-2; D: TRBD1; size: .; V: TRBV29-1; CDR3: CSVAGQRTSNYGYTF; DNA: TGCAGCGTTGCGGGACAGCGGACTTCTAACTATGGCTACACCTTC
J: TRBJ2-7; D: .; size: .; V: TRBV3-1/TRBV3-2; CDR3: CASSHGTTGYEQYF; DNA: TGTGCCAGCAGCCACGGGACGACGGGGTACGAGCAGTACTTC
J: TRBJ1-1; D: .; size: .; V: TRBV5-1; CDR3: CASSLDPILNTEAFF; DNA: TGCGCCAGCAGCTTGGATCCTATTCTAAACACTGAAGCTTTCTTT
J: TRBJ2-1; D: .; size: once; V: TRBV28; CDR3: CASSTYRGAGGTYNEQFF; DNA: TGTGCCAGCAGTACCTACAGGGGTGCGGGAGGAACCTACAATGAGCAGTTCTTC
J: TRBJ2-1; D: TRBD2; size: few; V: TRBV5-4; CDR3: CASTPFLSGRLFSNNEQFF; DNA: TGTGCCAGCACGCCTTTTCTTAGCGGGAGACTGTTCTCCAACAATGAGCAGTTCTTC
J: TRBJ2-1; D: TRBD2; size: once; V: TRBV27; CDR3: CASSQRTSEISYNEQFF; DNA: TGTGCCAGCAGTCAAAGGACTAGCGAGATCTCCTACAATGAGCAGTTCTTC
J: TRBJ2-2; D: .; size: .; V: TRBV28; CDR3: CASSLSGAGELFF; DNA: TGTGCCAGCAGTTTATCTGGGGCCGGGGAGCTGTTTTTT
J: TRBJ2-1; D: TRBD2; size: .; V: TRBV20-1; CDR3: CSAGRGGEFF; DNA: TGCAGTGCTGGGCGGGGGGGAGAGTTCTTC
J: TRBJ2-7; D: .; size: .; V: TRBV2; CDR3: CASKGGSYEQYF; DNA: TGTGCCAGCAAGGGAGGATCCTACGAGCAGTACTTC
J: TRBJ2-7; D: TRBD2; size: .; V: TRBV27; CDR3: CASSELAGTYEQYF; DNA: TGTGCCAGCAGTGAACTAGCGGGCACCTACGAGCAGTACTTC
J: TRBJ2-1; D: TRBD2; size: .; V: TRBV7-2; CDR3: CASTGGRSYEQFF; DNA: TGTGCCAGCACAGGCGGGAGGTCTTATGAGCAGTTCTTC
J: TRBJ1-6; D: .; size: once; V: TRBV30; CDR3: CAWSVGASPLHF; DNA: TGTGCCTGGAGTGTTGGGGCTTCACCCCTCCACTTT
J: TRBJ1-4; D: .; size: .; V: TRBV28; CDR3: CASSLVGGF; DNA: TGTGCCAGCAGTTTAGTGGGGGGTTTT
J: TRBJ1-6; D: .; size: .; V: TRBV27; CDR3: CASSRRGGANSPLHF; DNA: TGTGCCAGCAGTAGACGTGGGGGCGCAAATTCACCCCTCCACTTT
J: TRBJ1-2; D: .; size: .; V: TRBV5-1; CDR3: CASSLGDRGSHGYTF; DNA: TGCGCCAGCAGCTTGGGAGATAGGGGATCTCATGGCTACACCTTC
J: TRBJ1-5; D: .; size: .; V: TRBV28; CDR3: CASSSTVEPQHF; DNA: TGTGCCAGCAGTTCCACAGTGGAGCCCCAGCATTTT
J: TRBJ1-5; D: .; size: .; V: TRBV2; CDR3: CASSRDGNQPQHF; DNA: TGTGCCAGCAGTCGGGACGGCAATCAGCCCCAGCATTTT
J: TRBJ2-7; D: TRBD1; size: .; V: TRBV7-3; CDR3: CASSAAGGEQYF; DNA: TGTGCCAGCAGCGCCGCAGGGGGAGAGCAGTACTTC
J: TRBJ2-7; D: .; size: .; V: TRBV5-1; CDR3: CASSLARPGSIYEQYF; DNA: TGCGCCAGCAGCTTGGCCAGACCCGGATCAATCTACGAGCAGTACTTC
J: TRBJ1-2; D: .; size: .; V: TRBV28; CDR3: CASSFGQLGYGYTF; DNA: TGTGCCAGCAGTTTCGGACAGCTCGGCTATGGCTACACCTTC
J: TRBJ1-5; D: .; size: .; V: TRBV7-8; CDR3: CASSLDRLSNQPQHF; DNA: TGTGCCAGCAGCTTAGACAGGCTGAGCAATCAGCCCCAGCATTTT
J: TRBJ2-3; D: .; size: .; V: TRBV10-2; CDR3: CASTAGGDTQYF; DNA: TGCGCCAGCACTGCAGGGGGGGATACGCAGTATTTT
J: TRBJ2-7; D: .; size: .; V: TRBV6-1; CDR3: CASSEWRDEQYF; DNA: TGTGCCAGCAGTGAATGGAGGGACGAGCAGTACTTC
J: TRBJ1-1; D: .; size: .; V: TRBV28; CDR3: CASSPRVENTEAFF; DNA: TGTGCCAGCAGTCCCCGGGTTGAGAACACTGAAGCTTTCTTT
J: TRBJ1-4; D: .; size: .; V: TRBV11-2; CDR3: CASSKGQNEKLFF; DNA: TGTGCCAGCAGCAAGGGCCAGAATGAAAAACTGTTTTTT
J: TRBJ2-2; D: TRBD1; size: .; V: TRBV19; CDR3: CASSIPRQGGGELFF; DNA: TGTGCCAGTAGTATACCGAGACAGGGTGGCGGGGAGCTGTTTTTT
J: TRBJ1-5; D: TRBD1; size: .; V: TRBV19; CDR3: CASSFNRDSSNQPQHF; DNA: TGTGCCAGTAGTTTTAACCGGGACAGTAGCAATCAGCCCCAGCATTTT